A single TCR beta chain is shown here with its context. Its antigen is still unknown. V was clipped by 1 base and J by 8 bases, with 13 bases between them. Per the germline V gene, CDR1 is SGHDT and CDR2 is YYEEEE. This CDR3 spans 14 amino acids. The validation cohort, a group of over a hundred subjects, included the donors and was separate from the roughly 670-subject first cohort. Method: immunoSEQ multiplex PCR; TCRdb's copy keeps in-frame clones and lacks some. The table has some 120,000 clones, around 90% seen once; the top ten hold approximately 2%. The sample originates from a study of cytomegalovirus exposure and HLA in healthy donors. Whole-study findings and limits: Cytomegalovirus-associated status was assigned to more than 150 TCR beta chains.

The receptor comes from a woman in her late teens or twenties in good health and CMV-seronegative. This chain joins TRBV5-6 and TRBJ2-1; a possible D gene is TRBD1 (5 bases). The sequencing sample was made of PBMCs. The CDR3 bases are TGTGCCAGCAGCTTGCCAACCCAAGGGGATGAGCAGTTCTTC. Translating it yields CASSLPTQGDEQFF.